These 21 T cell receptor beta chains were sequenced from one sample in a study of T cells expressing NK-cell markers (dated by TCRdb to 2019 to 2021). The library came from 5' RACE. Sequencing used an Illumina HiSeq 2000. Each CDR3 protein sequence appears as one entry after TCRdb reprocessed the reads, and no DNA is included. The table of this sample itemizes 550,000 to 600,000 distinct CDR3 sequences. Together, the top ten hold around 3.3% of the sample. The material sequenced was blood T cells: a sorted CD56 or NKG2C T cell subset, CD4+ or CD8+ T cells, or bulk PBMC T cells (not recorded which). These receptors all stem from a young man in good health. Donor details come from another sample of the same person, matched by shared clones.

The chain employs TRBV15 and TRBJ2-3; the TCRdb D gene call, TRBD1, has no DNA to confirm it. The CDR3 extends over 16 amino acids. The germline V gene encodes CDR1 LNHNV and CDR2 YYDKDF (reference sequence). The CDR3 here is CATSRDAGQGSDTQYF.

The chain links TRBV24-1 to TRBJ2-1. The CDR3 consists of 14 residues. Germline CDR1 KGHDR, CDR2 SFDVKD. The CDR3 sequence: CATERLRLYNEQFF.

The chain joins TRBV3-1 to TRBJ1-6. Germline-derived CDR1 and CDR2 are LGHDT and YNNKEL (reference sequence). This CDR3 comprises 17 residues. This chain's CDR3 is CASSPGAGGQGNSPLHF.

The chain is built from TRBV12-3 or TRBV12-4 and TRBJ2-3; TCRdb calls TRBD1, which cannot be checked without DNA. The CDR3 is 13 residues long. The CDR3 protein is CASSPGHADTQYF.

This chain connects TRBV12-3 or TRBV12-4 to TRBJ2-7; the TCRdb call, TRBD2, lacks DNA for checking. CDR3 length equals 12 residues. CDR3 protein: CASSRLAVEQYF.

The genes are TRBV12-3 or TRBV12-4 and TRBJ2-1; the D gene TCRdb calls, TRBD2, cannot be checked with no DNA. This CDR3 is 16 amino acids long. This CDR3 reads CASSNEGEGSYNEQFF.

CDR3: CASSEYFGNSGNTIYF. The chain has TRBV25-1 and TRBJ1-3. Germline V gene lookup returns CDR1 MGHDK and CDR2 SYGVNS. The CDR3 consists of 16 residues.

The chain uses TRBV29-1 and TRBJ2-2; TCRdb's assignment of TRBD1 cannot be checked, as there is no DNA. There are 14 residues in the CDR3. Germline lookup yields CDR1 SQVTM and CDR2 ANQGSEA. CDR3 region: CSVLSPRNTGELFF.

The CDR3 loop is CASSLIPGRGNEKLFF. This sequence joins TRBV28 and TRBJ1-4; absent DNA, TCRdb's TRBD1 call cannot be checked. Germline assignment: CDR1 MDHEN and CDR2 SYDVKM. The CDR3 consists of 16 residues. Full variable domain (missing parts from reference TRBV28 and TRBJ1-4): DVKVTQSSRYLVKRTGEKVFLECVQDMDHENMFWYRQDPGLGLRLIYFSYDVKMKEKGDIPEGYSVSREKKERFSLILESASTNQTSMYLCASSLIPGRGNEKLFFGSGTQLSVL.

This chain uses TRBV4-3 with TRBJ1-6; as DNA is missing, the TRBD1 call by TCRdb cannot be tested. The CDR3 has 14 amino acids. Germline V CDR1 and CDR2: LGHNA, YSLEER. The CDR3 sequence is CASSQDEGGSPLHF.

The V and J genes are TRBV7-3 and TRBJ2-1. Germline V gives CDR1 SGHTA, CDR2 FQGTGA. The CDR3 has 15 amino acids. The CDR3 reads CASSSTYDKPNEQFF. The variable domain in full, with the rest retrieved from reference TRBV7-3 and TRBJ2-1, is GAGVSQTPSNKVTEKGKYVELRCDPISGHTALYWYRQSLGQGPEFLIYFQGTGAADDSGLPNDRFFAVRPEGSVSTLKIQRTERGDSAVYLCASSSTYDKPNEQFFGPGTRLTVL.

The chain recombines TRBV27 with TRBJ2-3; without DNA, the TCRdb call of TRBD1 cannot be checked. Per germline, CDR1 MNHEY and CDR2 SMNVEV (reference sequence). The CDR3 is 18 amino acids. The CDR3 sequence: CASSRLGGSGSDQDTQYF.

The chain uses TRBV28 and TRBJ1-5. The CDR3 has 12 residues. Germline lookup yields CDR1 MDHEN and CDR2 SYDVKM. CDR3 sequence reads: CASSFSEQPQHF.

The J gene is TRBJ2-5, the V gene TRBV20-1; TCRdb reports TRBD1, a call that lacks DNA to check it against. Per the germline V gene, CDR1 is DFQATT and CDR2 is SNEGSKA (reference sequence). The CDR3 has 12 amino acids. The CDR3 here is CRADRGRETQYF.

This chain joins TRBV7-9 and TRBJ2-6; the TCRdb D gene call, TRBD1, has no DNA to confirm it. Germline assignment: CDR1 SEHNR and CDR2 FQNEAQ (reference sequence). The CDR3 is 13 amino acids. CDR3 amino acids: CASGTGGANVLTF. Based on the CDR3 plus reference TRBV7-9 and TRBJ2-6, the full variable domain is DTGVSQNPRHKITKRGQNVTFRCDPISEHNRLYWYRQTLGQGPEFLTYFQNEAQLEKSRLLSDRFSAERPKGSFSTLEIQRTEQGDSAMYLCASGTGGANVLTFGAGSRLTVL.

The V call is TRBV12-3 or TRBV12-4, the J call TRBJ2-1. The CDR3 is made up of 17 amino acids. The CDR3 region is CASSLNWLLGSYNEQFF.

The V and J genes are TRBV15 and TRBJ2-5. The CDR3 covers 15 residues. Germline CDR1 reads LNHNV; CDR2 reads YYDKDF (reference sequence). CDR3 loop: CATSRDRRIQETQYF.

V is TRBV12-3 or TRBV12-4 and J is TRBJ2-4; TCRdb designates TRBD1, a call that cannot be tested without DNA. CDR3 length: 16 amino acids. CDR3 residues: CASSLYRGLSKNIQYF.

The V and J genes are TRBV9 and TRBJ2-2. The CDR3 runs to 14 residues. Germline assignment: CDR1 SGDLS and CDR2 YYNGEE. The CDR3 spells CASTGRSNTGELFF.

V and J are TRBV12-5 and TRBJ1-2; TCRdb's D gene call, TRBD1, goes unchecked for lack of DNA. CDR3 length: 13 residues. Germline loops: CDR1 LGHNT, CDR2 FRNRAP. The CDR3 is CASGLSGNYGYTF.

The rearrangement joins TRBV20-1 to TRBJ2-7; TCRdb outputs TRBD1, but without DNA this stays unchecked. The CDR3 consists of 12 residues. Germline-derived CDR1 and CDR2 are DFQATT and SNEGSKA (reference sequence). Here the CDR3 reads CSARGWTGEQYF.